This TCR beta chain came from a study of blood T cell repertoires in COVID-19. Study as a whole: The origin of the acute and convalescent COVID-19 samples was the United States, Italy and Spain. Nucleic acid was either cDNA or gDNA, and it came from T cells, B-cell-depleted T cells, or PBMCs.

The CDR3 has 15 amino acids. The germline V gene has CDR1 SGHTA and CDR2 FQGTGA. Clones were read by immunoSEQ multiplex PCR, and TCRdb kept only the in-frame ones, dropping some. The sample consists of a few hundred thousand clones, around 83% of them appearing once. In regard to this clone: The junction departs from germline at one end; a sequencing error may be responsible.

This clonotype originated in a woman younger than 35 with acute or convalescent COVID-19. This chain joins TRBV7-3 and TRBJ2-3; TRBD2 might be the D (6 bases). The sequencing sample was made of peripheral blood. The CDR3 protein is CASSITGLRTDTQYF. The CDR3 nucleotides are TGTGCCAGCAGCATAACGGGACTTCGCACAGATACGCAGTATTTT.